This TCR beta chain was found in a study of response to subunit inactivated influenza vaccine. This clonotype was observed many times. The antigen is undetermined. TCRdb called the RT-PCR reads again in MiXCR, with one record for every CDR3 protein. The data contain 290,000 or so distinct CDR3 sequences, roughly 22% of them singletons. Whole-study findings and limits: A suggestion made by the authors is that each seasonal influenza vaccination recruits few new T cells.

Trimming shortened V by 3 bases and J by 4 bases, and 9 bases separated the two germline ends. The CDR3 runs 13 residues. This receptor was obtained from a man aged 50 to 75 who received an inactivated influenza vaccine. Source: PBMCs from blood, taken about 20 months after vaccination. This chain links TRBV12-3 or TRBV12-4 with TRBJ1-2, with D possibly matching TRBD1 (6 bases). CDR3 bases: TGTGCCAGCAGTTTTAGGGGGGGCTATGGCTACACCTTC. This sequence encodes CASSFRGGYGYTF.